This T cell receptor (beta chain) appears in the sequencing data of a study of blood T cell repertoires in COVID-19. Turning to the study itself: Researchers got acute and convalescent COVID-19 samples from the United States, Italy and Spain.

Using immunoSEQ multiplex PCR, the repertoire was profiled, and TCRdb retains in-frame clones only, with some absent. Found here are roughly 380,000 clones, more than 75% of them singletons; the top ten hold about 1.5%. Germline-derived CDR1 and CDR2 are KGHSH and LQKENI. CDR3 length: 14 residues. V was trimmed by 3 bases and J by 8 bases, leaving 16 bases between them. The specimen was PBMCs or T cells enriched from blood (not recorded which). The chain employs TRBV18 and TRBJ1-2; TRBD1 might be the D (5 bases). This receptor was obtained from a man aged 25 to 45 who had recovered from COVID-19. The CDR3 DNA reads TGTGCCAGCTCACCGCAATGGGGCATGGAGGGCTACACCTTC. Translated: CASSPQWGMEGYTF.